This T cell receptor beta chain is drawn from a study of a mutant IDH1 vaccine in newly diagnosed glioma. Overall study: Vaccinations were initiated 4-6 weeks following radiotherapy alone, or were given together with temozolomide cycles. At week 47 came visit V13, while visit V12 had come at week 35. Sex distribution of treated patients was around 62% male and 37.5% female; mean age was about 40 years.

Details on this clone: Its antigen remains unknown.

Study observations and caveats: Pseudoprogression appeared unlinked to shifts in leading peripheral T cell clonotypes.

Assay: immunoSEQ multiplex PCR; the TCRdb copy retains only in-frame clones and omits some. The sample includes about 65,000 clones, roughly 76% of them seen just once. This CDR3 comprises 16 residues. Germline CDR1 is SGHVS and CDR2 is FNYEAQ. Trimming cost V 2 bases and J 7 bases, with 20 bases left between them. The time point denotes: week 35, safety follow-up. The content of each vaccine dose was 300 ug of mutant IDH1 20-mer peptide, and topical imiquimod accompanied it. Material: PBMCs, obtained from a glioma patient whose treatment included an IDH1 peptide vaccine. This TCR derives from a middle-aged man with glioma. The rearrangement links TRBV7-6 to TRBJ1-1; D ambiguous. CDR3 amino acids: CASSLQPPPGLGEAFF. CDR3 in DNA: TGTGCCAGCAGCTTACAACCGCCACCGGGCTTGGGTGAAGCTTTCTTT.